The 29 T cell receptor beta chains in this list originate from one sample, sequenced in a study of control samples from healthy donors and cancer patients. Some clones are missing from TCRdb's copy, which holds only in-frame ones; the method was immunoSEQ multiplex PCR. The table shows about 220,000 clones, with just under 95% occurring only once. The sample was blood. Source of these receptors: a man aged 50-59 years in good health.

The chain combines TRBV24-1 with TRBJ2-5; either TRBD1 or TRBD2 may supply D (6 bases each). Germline CDR1 KGHDR, CDR2 SFDVKD. The CDR3 consists of 13 residues. V was pared by 5 bases and J by 5 bases, with 11 bases between. CDR3 amino acids: CATSVGGLETQYF. The DNA of the CDR3 is TGTGCCACCAGTGTAGGGGGGCTGGAGACCCAGTACTTC.

The gene calls are TRBV6-5 and TRBJ1-5, with D unresolved. Trimming removed 6 bases from V and 4 bases from J, with 10 bases in between. Per germline, CDR1 MNHEY and CDR2 SVGAGI. CDR3 length: 13 amino acids. CDR3 DNA: TGTGCCAGCAGGTCCGTTTCTAATCAGCCCCAGCATTTT. Translated: CASRSVSNQPQHF.

With respect to this clone: The junction and the germline gene differ at one end; a read error may be behind it. The rearrangement links TRBV30 to TRBJ1-2; TRBD1 is a possible D gene (6 bases). Germline CDR1 reads GTSNPN; CDR2 reads SVGIG (reference sequence). CDR3 length equals 12 residues. The CDR3 DNA reads as TGTGCCTGGAGTGCTCAAACAGGGACTCGGGCCTTC. It is translated as CAWSAQTGTRAF.

The gene calls are TRBV15 and TRBJ2-4; D perhaps matches TRBD1 (6 bases). V lost 4 bases and J lost 0, with 10 bases in between. This CDR3 spans 15 amino acids. Germline-derived CDR1 and CDR2 are LNHNV and YYDKDF (reference sequence). The CDR3 nucleotides read TGTGCCACCAGCAACGGACAGCTAGCCAAAAACATTCAGTACTTC. Translating gives CATSNGQLAKNIQYF.

V is TRBV4-3 and J is TRBJ2-2; 7 nucleotides match TRBD1. Unmatched junction bases numbered 9, after V lost 1 base and J lost 1 base. This CDR3 spans 18 amino acids. Looked up from germline, CDR1 is LGHNA and CDR2 is YSLEER. The DNA of the CDR3 is TGCGCCAGCAGCCAAGGTACAGGGGCCGGATTGAACACCGGGGAGCTGTTTTTT. This encodes CASSQGTGAGLNTGELFF.

In this sample, this clone turned up once. The chain recombines TRBV7-3 with TRBJ1-1, with D uncertain. This CDR3 is built from 14 residues. Trimming took 5 bases from V and 3 from J, leaving 13 bases between them. The germline V gene has CDR1 SGHTA and CDR2 FQGTGA. CDR3 residues: CASSQRGGDTEAFF. The CDR3 nucleotides are TGTGCCAGCAGCCAGAGAGGTGGGGACACTGAAGCTTTCTTT.

The V and J genes are TRBV15 and TRBJ2-3; 8 bases align to TRBD2. Germline assignment: CDR1 LNHNV and CDR2 YYDKDF (reference sequence). There are 16 residues in the CDR3. Losses at the gene ends were 1 base for V and 3 bases for J; bases not matched to a gene: 6. The CDR3 nucleotides are TGTGCCACCAGCAGAGCGGGAGGGACGAGAACAGATACGCAGTATTTT. Residues: CATSRAGGTRTDTQYF.

The chain carries TRBV19 and TRBJ1-2; D is perhaps TRBD1 (5 bases). This CDR3 contains 13 residues. V lost 3 bases and J lost 4, with 9 bases in between. Germline V gene lookup returns CDR1 LNHDA and CDR2 SQIVND (reference sequence). The CDR3 sequence is CASSIGRGYGYTF. CDR3 sequence (DNA): TGTGCCAGTAGTATTGGGAGGGGCTATGGCTACACCTTC.

J is TRBJ2-1 and V is TRBV10-3, with 10 bases that match TRBD2. With 5 bases clipped from V and 8 bases from J, the junction kept 6 bases outside the gene matches. This CDR3 is 14 amino acids long. From germline, CDR1 is ENHRY and CDR2 SYGVKD. The CDR3 loop is CAISPSGGGDEQFF. The CDR3 DNA sequence: TGTGCCATCAGTCCTAGCGGGGGAGGCGATGAGCAGTTCTTC.

The rearrangement joins TRBV3-1 (or the pseudogene TRBV3-2) to TRBJ2-1, with D unresolved. The germline V and J ends were trimmed by 0 bases and 6 bases, with 6 bases remaining between them. CDR1 and CDR2 from the germline V gene are LGHDT and YNNKEL (reference sequence). This CDR3 is built from 13 residues. This chain's CDR3 is CASSQDPLNEQFF. The CDR3 region has the DNA TGTGCCAGCAGCCAAGACCCCCTCAATGAGCAGTTCTTC.

This sequence joins TRBV2 and TRBJ1-4, with D maybe TRBD1 (5 bases). V was cut by 2 bases and J by 4 bases, with 11 bases left in between. Germline CDR1 SNHLY, CDR2 FYNNEI. This CDR3 has 15 residues. Here the CDR3 DNA reads TGTGCCAGCAGTGAAATGCGAGGGGATAATGAAAAACTGTTTTTT. Translation gives CASSEMRGDNEKLFF.

The J gene is TRBJ1-2, the V gene TRBV6-1; 9 nucleotides agree with TRBD1. Germline trimming cut 1 base from V and 8 bases from J; bases unmatched to any gene: 8. CDR1 is MNHNS and CDR2 is SASEGT in the germline V gene. This CDR3 region has 15 residues. This CDR3 is CASSEGDRVVDGYTF. The CDR3 DNA is TGTGCCAGCAGTGAAGGGGACAGGGTGGTAGACGGCTACACCTTC.

The chain is built from TRBV5-1 and TRBJ2-6, with TRBD1 matching 8 bases. This CDR3 spans 17 amino acids. V shed 1 base and J 4 bases; nucleotides not matched to a gene: 7. Germline-derived CDR1 and CDR2 are SGHRS and YFSETQ. CDR3 sequence: CASSLFQGATGANVLTF. In nucleotides, the CDR3 is TGCGCCAGCAGCTTGTTCCAGGGGGCTACGGGGGCCAACGTCCTGACTTTC.

Regarding this clone: One end of the junction is discordant with germline, which a read error may explain. The rearrangement joins TRBV7-8 to TRBJ2-3; 8 bases align to TRBD1. The CDR3 covers 13 residues. CDR1 SGHVS and CDR2 FQNEAQ come from the germline V gene. CDR3 region: CASSLAMGQAHYF. The DNA of the CDR3 is TGTGCCAGCAGCTTAGCGATGGGACAGGCGCACTATTTT.

The J gene is TRBJ1-4, the V gene TRBV5-1; D gene unclear. The CDR3 consists of 14 residues. Germline CDR1 is SGHRS and CDR2 is YFSETQ. Between the trimmed V and J ends, which lost 0 bases and 5 bases, there was a span of 8 bases. The CDR3 sequence: CASSLDVPNEKLFF. CDR3 in DNA: TGCGCCAGCAGCTTGGATGTGCCGAATGAAAAACTGTTTTTT.

V gene TRBV6-5 combines with J gene TRBJ2-7, with TRBD2 as a possible D gene (5 bases). Per the germline V gene, CDR1 is MNHEY and CDR2 is SVGAGI. This CDR3 comprises 13 residues. The V end was cut by 6 bases, the J end by 2 bases, with 11 bases between. The CDR3, as DNA: TGTGCCAGCAGGGGGTTCGGGGCCTACGAGCAGTACTTC. It specifies CASRGFGAYEQYF.

The sample holds one count of this clone. The chain couples TRBV9 to TRBJ2-1, with D perhaps TRBD2 (5 bases). V lost 3 bases to trimming and J lost 6 bases, with 10 bases between them. The germline CDR1 and CDR2 sequences are SGDLS and YYNGEE. The CDR3 length is 13 residues. Here the CDR3 reads CASSAGVPNEQFF. The CDR3 nucleotides read TGTGCCAGCAGCGCCGGGGTTCCCAATGAGCAGTTCTTC.

The V and J genes are TRBV5-1 and TRBJ1-1, with a tentative D call TRBD1 (6 bases). V dropped 4 bases and J dropped 7 bases, with 14 bases sitting between them. CDR1 and CDR2 (germline): SGHRS, YFSETQ. The CDR3 runs to 13 residues. The CDR3 sequence is CASSVLGGFEAFF. As DNA, the CDR3 is TGCGCCAGCAGCGTCCTGGGGGGCTTTGAAGCTTTCTTT.

The V call is TRBV4-1, the J call TRBJ2-2; D may match TRBD1 or TRBD2 (5 bases each). Germline V CDR1 and CDR2: MGHRA, YSYEKL. Trimming shortened V by 4 bases and J by 6 bases, and 15 bases separated the two germline ends. The CDR3 consists of 15 residues. In DNA form, the CDR3 reads TGCGCCAGCAGCCTCGAGAGGGGTGGGTCCGGGGAGCTGTTTTTT. Translated, it gives CASSLERGGSGELFF.

V usage is TRBV5-1 and J usage is TRBJ1-1, with D perhaps matching TRBD1 (5 bases). Trimming took off 8 bases at V and 5 bases at J, with 10 bases between the two ends. The V gene's germline CDR1 is SGHRS and CDR2 YFSETQ. CDR3 length equals 11 residues. The CDR3, as DNA: TGCGCCAGTACCTGGGGGACTGAAGCTTTCTTT. Protein product: CASTWGTEAFF.

J is TRBJ1-5 and V is TRBV27; no definite D call. There are 12 residues in the CDR3. Trimming stripped 5 bases from V and 0 bases from J, with 2 bases between. Germline V gives CDR1 MNHEY, CDR2 SMNVEV (reference sequence). The CDR3 reads CASSNSNQPQHF. The CDR3 coding sequence is TGTGCCAGCAGTAATAGCAATCAGCCCCAGCATTTT.

The chain is built from TRBV28 and TRBJ1-1; unclear D gene. V was cut by 6 bases and J by 1 base, with 12 bases left in between. CDR3 length: 14 amino acids. Looked up from germline, CDR1 is MDHEN and CDR2 is SYDVKM. The chain's CDR3 is CASSPILENTEAFF. The CDR3 bases are TGTGCCAGCAGCCCGATACTCGAGAACACTGAAGCTTTCTTT.

The chain links TRBV6-4 to TRBJ1-1, with D perhaps matching TRBD1 (5 bases). Germline V gene sequence: CDR1 MRHNA, CDR2 SNTAGT. The CDR3 has 16 amino acids. The V gene lost 2 bases and the J gene lost 4 bases, with 17 bases spanning the gap. As DNA, the CDR3 is TGTGCCAGCAGTGACCGTCCTGGGGCCCCGGGCACTGAAGCTTTCTTT. It yields the protein CASSDRPGAPGTEAFF.

The genes are TRBV19 and TRBJ2-1; unclear D gene. The CDR3 has 11 residues. V lost 4 bases and J lost 13, with 11 bases in between. Germline V CDR1 and CDR2: LNHDA, SQIVND (reference sequence). The CDR3 DNA follows: TGTGCCAGTAGTACCGACACTACACAGTTCTTC. Translating it yields CASSTDTTQFF.

The gene calls are TRBV5-4 and TRBJ1-3; D is perhaps TRBD1 (5 bases). This CDR3 spans 15 amino acids. V was clipped by 3 bases and J by 0 bases, with 10 bases between them. From germline, CDR1 is SGHNT and CDR2 YYREEE (reference sequence). The CDR3 protein is CASSSDIASGNTIYF. The CDR3 DNA sequence: TGTGCCAGCAGCTCGGACATCGCCTCTGGAAACACCATATATTTT.

The rearrangement links TRBV6-4 to TRBJ2-6; D call uncertain. Germline V gene data show CDR1 as MRHNA and CDR2 as SNTAGT. This CDR3 has 15 amino acids. Trimming removed 4 bases from V and 0 bases from J, with 7 bases in between. The chain's CDR3 is CASSGQSSGANVLTF. The CDR3 region has the DNA TGTGCCAGCAGTGGGCAGAGCTCTGGGGCCAACGTCCTGACTTTC.

The gene calls are TRBV7-3 and TRBJ2-1, with D perhaps TRBD2 (6 bases). The CDR3 spans 15 residues. CDR1 and CDR2 from the germline V gene are SGHTA and FQGTGA. Trimming shortened V by 5 bases and J by 7 bases, and 18 bases separated the two germline ends. The CDR3 loop is CASSPYSTSPNEQFF. CDR3 nucleotides: TGTGCCAGCAGCCCATATTCTACTAGCCCAAATGAGCAGTTCTTC.

The rearrangement joins TRBV7-2 to TRBJ1-3; 9 positions match TRBD1. The CDR3 is 16 residues long. V was clipped by 1 base and J by 4 bases; unmatched bases: 5. The germline V gene encodes CDR1 SGHTA and CDR2 FQGNSA. The CDR3 DNA follows: TGTGCCAGCAGCTTAGGGGGGACAGGGTACGGAAACACCATATATTTT. This codes for CASSLGGTGYGNTIYF. Complete variable domain (other parts from reference TRBV7-2 and TRBJ1-3): GAGVSQSPSNKVTEKGKDVELRCDPISGHTALYWYRQSLGQGLEFLIYFQGNSAPDKSGLPSDRFSAERTGGSVSTLTIQRTQQEDSAVYLCASSLGGTGYGNTIYFGEGSWLTVV.

The CDR3 region is CATSERTGNYGYTF. The CDR3 bases are TGTGCCACCAGTGAGCGGACAGGGAACTATGGCTACACCTTC. The V and J genes are TRBV24-1 and TRBJ1-2; TRBD1 agrees at 8 bases. The CDR3 loop spans 14 amino acids. The germline V gene encodes CDR1 KGHDR and CDR2 SFDVKD. Germline trimming cut 4 bases from V and 2 bases from J; bases unmatched to any gene: 2.